These 26 T cell receptor beta chains were all obtained from the same sample, sequenced in a study of cytomegalovirus exposure and HLA in healthy donors. Use of 60 Vbeta and 13 Jbeta primers characterized the PCR. Data came from immunoSEQ multiplex PCR; TCRdb stores just in-frame clones and leaves some out. The repertoire holds some 140,000 clones, roughly four fifths seen once, with 8.8% in the top ten. The material sequenced was PBMCs. These receptors all stem from a woman aged 50 to 65 in good health and CMV-seropositive.

The chain links TRBV7-8 to TRBJ1-1; 9 bases map to TRBD1. CDR1 SGHVS and CDR2 FQNEAQ come from the germline V gene. CDR3 length: 14 amino acids. V lost 4 bases, J lost 3 bases, and 3 bases stayed unmatched. The CDR3 DNA follows: TGTGCCAGCAGCTCAGGGACAGGGCACACTGAAGCTTTCTTT. It is translated as CASSSGTGHTEAFF.

The V and J genes are TRBV10-3 and TRBJ1-5, with D perhaps TRBD1 (6 bases). Trimming removed 9 bases from V and 1 base from J, with 16 bases in between. This CDR3 is built from 15 residues. Germline assignment: CDR1 ENHRY and CDR2 SYGVKD. Here the CDR3 DNA reads TGTGCCATAAAGGACGGGACACAGAGCAATCAGCCCCAGCATTTT. It specifies CAIKDGTQSNQPQHF.

The CDR3 DNA reads as TGCGCCAGCAGCCCTATGGGACTAGCGGGGAGAGAGACCCAGTACTTC. Its protein is CASSPMGLAGRETQYF. The genes are TRBV5-1 and TRBJ2-5; TRBD2 matches at 13 bases. This CDR3 contains 16 residues. Germline CDR1 and CDR2: SGHRS and YFSETQ. The junction had 7 bases not matched to a gene; V was cut back by 4 bases and J by 4 bases.

This rearrangement joins TRBV7-2 to TRBJ1-1; TRBD1 aligns across 8 bases. The CDR3 is 15 amino acids. CDR1 and CDR2 (germline): SGHTA, FQGNSA. V lost 4 bases to trimming and J lost 10 bases; unmatched junction nucleotides: 14. The CDR3 loop reads CASSSDRGTGEAAFF. CDR3 nucleotides: TGTGCCAGCAGCTCGGATAGGGGGACAGGAGAGGCAGCTTTCTTT.

The rearrangement joins TRBV6-5 to TRBJ2-2; tentative D call: TRBD1 (6 bases). The CDR3 has 15 amino acids. Trimming cost V 4 bases and J 4 bases, with 13 bases left between them. Germline CDR1 MNHEY, CDR2 SVGAGI. The CDR3 sequence: CASSSSWTATGELFF. In DNA, the CDR3 is TGTGCCAGCAGTTCCTCCTGGACAGCCACCGGGGAGCTGTTTTTT.

This rearrangement joins TRBV5-8 to TRBJ1-6; possible D gene TRBD1, 6 bases. Germline lookup yields CDR1 SGHTS and CDR2 YDEGEE. Trimming pared 0 bases from V and 10 bases from J, leaving 11 bases between. The CDR3 spans 14 residues. The CDR3 DNA reads TGTGCCAGCAGCTTGGCAGGGGAAGGGTCACCCCTCCACTTT. This encodes CASSLAGEGSPLHF.

The sample holds a few counts of this clone. The gene calls are TRBV10-3 and TRBJ2-1; the D gene is possibly TRBD2 (5 bases). The CDR3 is 13 residues long. The germline V gene encodes CDR1 ENHRY and CDR2 SYGVKD. Trimming removed 10 bases at V and 8 bases at J, with 18 bases between. In DNA, the CDR3 is TGTGCCACCCGTAGTCTCAGTAGCGATGAGCAGTTCTTC. It is translated as CATRSLSSDEQFF.

This rearrangement joins TRBV5-4 to TRBJ2-1, with D perhaps matching TRBD1 (5 bases). The CDR3 runs 15 residues. Germline V gene sequence: CDR1 SGHNT, CDR2 YYREEE (reference sequence). The ends were cut back, 0 bases at V and 8 bases at J, with 15 bases in the middle. This CDR3 is CASSLGQGLFDEQFF. The CDR3 coding sequence is TGTGCCAGCAGCTTGGGGCAGGGATTGTTCGATGAGCAGTTCTTC.

The V gene is TRBV12-5, the J gene TRBJ2-1, with 8 bases fitting TRBD1. This CDR3 spans 14 amino acids. Germline-derived CDR1 and CDR2 are LGHNT and FRNRAP. Unmatched junction bases numbered 6, after V lost 7 bases and J lost 4 bases. The chain's CDR3 is CASAPGQAYNEQFF. The CDR3, as DNA: TGTGCTAGTGCCCCGGGACAGGCTTACAATGAGCAGTTCTTC.

This chain connects TRBV9 to TRBJ2-1; 9 nucleotides align to TRBD1. Trimming removed 2 bases from V and 2 bases from J; junction bases left unmatched: 2. CDR1 and CDR2 (germline): SGDLS, YYNGEE. The length of the CDR3 is 15 residues. CDR3 DNA: TGTGCCAGCAGCGTCCGGGACAGGGCCTACAATGAGCAGTTCTTC. It translates to CASSVRDRAYNEQFF.

In its sample, this clone was seen once. This chain links TRBV11-2 with TRBJ2-1, with 7 bases that match TRBD1. Per germline, CDR1 SGHAT and CDR2 FQNNGV. With 1 base clipped from V and 7 bases from J, the junction kept 1 base outside the gene matches. The CDR3 has 13 amino acids. CDR3 sequence: CASSLGQGNEQFF. The CDR3 DNA follows: TGTGCCAGCAGCTTAGGACAGGGTAATGAGCAGTTCTTC.

The chain couples TRBV11-2 to TRBJ1-5, with TRBD1 matching over 9 bases. The CDR3 is made up of 14 amino acids. Germline V gene lookup returns CDR1 SGHAT and CDR2 FQNNGV. J was trimmed by 2 bases and V by 4 bases; bases with no gene match: 0. CDR3 bases: TGTGCCAGCAGCTGGACAGGGGGCAATCAGCCCCAGCATTTT. Amino acid sequence: CASSWTGGNQPQHF.

The rearrangement links TRBV5-5 to TRBJ1-4, with 10 positions matching TRBD1. V gave up 4 bases and J gave up 7 bases; unmatched junction bases: 4. The CDR3 contains 14 residues. Looked up from germline, CDR1 is SGHKS and CDR2 is YYEKEE (reference sequence). CDR3 sequence: CASSAGDRGEKLFF. The CDR3 DNA reads TGTGCCAGCAGCGCGGGGGACAGGGGTGAAAAACTGTTTTTT.

The V gene is TRBV6-4, the J gene TRBJ2-7, with TRBD1 as a possible D gene (6 bases). From germline, CDR1 is MRHNA and CDR2 SNTAGT. The CDR3 is 13 residues long. Trimming left V 6 bases short and J 6 bases short, with 15 bases between. CDR3 DNA: TGTGCCAGCAGCCTTATCAGGGGTGCCGAGCAGTACTTC. As protein: CASSLIRGAEQYF.

The CDR3 reads CASSIEQGRYGYTF. The CDR3 DNA reads as TGTGCCAGTAGTATAGAACAGGGACGCTATGGCTACACCTTC. The rearrangement uses TRBV19 and TRBJ1-2; TRBD1 is a possible D gene (6 bases). V gave up 0 bases and J gave up 4 bases, with 9 bases separating them. The germline gives CDR1 LNHDA, CDR2 SQIVND (reference sequence). This CDR3 contains 14 residues.

In its sample, this clone was seen once. V usage is TRBV7-2 and J usage is TRBJ2-2, with a possible D match to TRBD1 (7 bases). The V gene lost 1 base and the J gene lost 1 base, with 13 bases spanning the gap. CDR3 length equals 17 residues. From germline, CDR1 is SGHTA and CDR2 FQGNSA. The CDR3 DNA reads TGTGCCAGCAGCTTAGGGAGGGGGCGAGGGAACACCGGGGAGCTGTTTTTT. It codes for CASSLGRGRGNTGELFF.

V is TRBV5-4 and J is TRBJ1-5; D gene unclear. This CDR3 is 15 amino acids long. The germline CDR1 and CDR2 sequences are SGHNT and YYREEE (reference sequence). Trimming took off 4 bases at V and 2 bases at J, with 13 bases between the two ends. CDR3 nucleotides: TGTGCCAGCAGCAAAGAGGGCTCGGGCAATCAGCCCCAGCATTTT. Encoded protein: CASSKEGSGNQPQHF.

The rearrangement joins TRBV7-2 to TRBJ1-2, with D unresolved. Germline loops: CDR1 SGHTA, CDR2 FQGNSA. The CDR3 is 14 residues long. V gave up 1 base and J gave up 9 bases, with 15 bases separating them. CDR3 residues: CASSLERETRRYTF. As DNA, the CDR3 is TGTGCCAGCAGCTTAGAACGAGAAACCCGTCGCTACACCTTC.

This chain uses TRBV19 with TRBJ1-6, with D perhaps matching TRBD1 (6 bases). V was trimmed by 4 bases and J by 5 bases, leaving 12 bases between them. The V gene's germline CDR1 is LNHDA and CDR2 SQIVND (reference sequence). The length of the CDR3 is 15 residues. The CDR3 DNA reads TGTGCCAGTAGTACCGGGACACTGAATAATTCACCCCTCCACTTT. It yields the protein CASSTGTLNNSPLHF.

The chain links TRBV15 to TRBJ1-6, with TRBD1 matching over 8 bases. Germline-derived CDR1 and CDR2 are LNHNV and YYDKDF (reference sequence). The trim removed 4 bases at V and 7 bases at J, leaving 3 bases unmatched. The CDR3 length is 14 residues. Written as DNA, the CDR3 is TGTGCCACCAGCACCGACAGGGGCAATTCACCCCTCCACTTT. Its protein is CATSTDRGNSPLHF. The entire variable domain, with the rest obtained from reference TRBV15 and TRBJ1-6, is as follows: DAMVIQNPRYQVTQFGKPVTLSCSQTLNHNVMYWYQQKSSQAPKLLFHYYDKDFNNEADTPDNFQSRRPNTSFCFLDIRSPGLGDTAMYLCATSTDRGNSPLHFGNGTRLTVT.

This chain links TRBV6-1 with TRBJ2-3; unclear D gene. Germline CDR1 MNHNS, CDR2 SASEGT. This CDR3 comprises 16 residues. The germline V and J ends were trimmed by 2 bases and 0 bases, with 12 bases remaining between them. The CDR3 coding sequence is TGTGCCAGCAGTGAAACTAACCTGTTGAGCACAGATACGCAGTATTTT. It specifies CASSETNLLSTDTQYF.

This clone was found a few times. V is TRBV10-3 and J is TRBJ1-1; 7 bases align to TRBD1. Germline V gene data show CDR1 as ENHRY and CDR2 as SYGVKD. J lost 0 bases, V lost 8 bases, and 6 bases had no gene match. The CDR3 sequence is 14 residues long. The DNA of the CDR3 is TGTGCCATCCGGGACAGCAACATGAACACTGAAGCTTTCTTT. Translated, it gives CAIRDSNMNTEAFF.

This clone was found a few times. CDR3 coding DNA: TGCGCCAGCAGCTTAACGACTAGCGGGAGTCGAGAGACCCAGTACTTC. This gives the protein CASSLTTSGSRETQYF. The chain carries TRBV5-1 and TRBJ2-5; 12 bases align to TRBD2. V shed 2 bases, J shed 4 bases, and the junction held 6 bases outside the gene matches. This CDR3 has 16 amino acids. In germline, CDR1 is SGHRS, CDR2 YFSETQ.

This clone has a handful of counts. This chain joins TRBV5-5 and TRBJ1-2, with 9 bases matching TRBD1. CDR3 length: 18 residues. Germline V lookup: CDR1 SGHKS, CDR2 YYEKEE (reference sequence). Trimming removed 4 bases from V and 3 bases from J; junction bases left unmatched: 16. CDR3 residues: CASSPIRDRDSRDYGYTF. CDR3 sequence (DNA): TGTGCCAGCAGCCCGATCCGGGACAGGGATTCCAGGGACTATGGCTACACCTTC. Full variable domain (rest looked up from reference TRBV5-5 and TRBJ1-2): DAGVTQSPTHLIKTRGQQVTLRCSPISGHKSVSWYQQVLGQGPQFIFQYYEKEERGRGNFPDRFSARQFPNYSSELNVNALLLGDSALYLCASSPIRDRDSRDYGYTFGSGTRLTVV.

The rearrangement uses TRBV6-5 and TRBJ1-2; 9 nucleotides match TRBD1. V was pared by 6 bases and J by 2 bases, with 1 base of the junction left unmatched. Per the germline V gene, CDR1 is MNHEY and CDR2 is SVGAGI. The CDR3 runs to 13 residues. This chain's CDR3 is CASRGQGNYGYTF. The CDR3 bases are TGTGCCAGCAGGGGACAGGGCAACTATGGCTACACCTTC.

The chain recombines TRBV5-1 with TRBJ1-2, with D unclear. This CDR3 is 14 amino acids long. The germline V gene encodes CDR1 SGHRS and CDR2 YFSETQ. Trimming pared 4 bases from V and 0 bases from J, leaving 10 bases between. CDR3 in DNA: TGCGCCAGCAGCGGGGAGATCCCTAACTATGGCTACACCTTC. It encodes CASSGEIPNYGYTF. Full variable domain (outside the CDR3, taken from reference TRBV5-1 and TRBJ1-2): KAGVTQTPRYLIKTRGQQVTLSCSPISGHRSVSWYQQTPGQGLQFLFEYFSETQRNKGNFPGRFSGRQFSNSRSEMNVSTLELGDSALYLCASSGEIPNYGYTFGSGTRLTVV.